This T cell receptor beta chain was recorded in a study of neurological immune-mediated disorders. Whole-study findings and limits: Whereas HTLV-1-associated myelopathy showed the most TCR clonal expansion, multiple sclerosis showed the least, with levels below those of healthy controls.

TCRdb passed the 5' RACE reads through MiXCR, listing each CDR3 protein once. The sample yields more than 15,000 distinct CDR3 sequences, approximately 3.7% seen once. This clonotype appeared many times. Its antigen remains unidentified. This CDR3 region has 17 residues. V was pared by 2 bases and J by 0 bases, with 14 bases between. Per germline, CDR1 MNHEY and CDR2 SVGEGT. The V and J genes are TRBV6-2 or TRBV6-3 and TRBJ1-5; possible D gene TRBD1, 6 bases. Sequencing used CD8+ T cells from blood. The sequence was collected from a woman in her forties in good health. CDR3 residues: CASSYLPGQHSNQPQHF. Here the CDR3 DNA reads TGTGCCAGCAGTTACCTCCCCGGACAGCATAGCAATCAGCCCCAGCATTTT.